The present T cell receptor (beta chain) was sequenced within a study of blood T cell repertoires in COVID-19. Study-wide background: There were acute and convalescent COVID-19 samples, and they came from the United States, Italy and Spain.

Recruits, aged roughly 18 to 95 years, lived in 25 or so US areas. Clinical histories supplied by participants themselves formed the basis of cohort assignment. The CDR3 runs to 15 residues. V was clipped by 5 bases and J by 0 bases, with 11 bases between them. Germline CDR1 reads SGHTA; CDR2 reads FQGTGA. In the authors' methods: Estimation of nucleated cell counts was performed using reference gene primer amplification. Some clones are missing from TCRdb's copy, which holds only in-frame ones; the method was immunoSEQ multiplex PCR. That table is the source of V, J and clone size, and D and trimming were worked out from the DNA. The data contain some 410,000 clones, 88% of them singletons.

Material: PBMCs or T cells enriched from blood (not recorded which). The TCR was taken from a woman between 25 and 40 years old with acute COVID-19. The chain carries TRBV7-3 and TRBJ2-1; D may be TRBD1 (5 bases). The CDR3 protein is CASSEDSRSYNEQFF. In nucleotides, the CDR3 is TGTGCCAGCAGCGAAGACAGTCGCTCCTACAATGAGCAGTTCTTC.